The subject of this entry is one TCR beta chain. Its antigen is unknown. The data originate from a study of cytomegalovirus exposure and HLA in healthy donors. Overall study results and limits: The authors excluded some V segments, including TRBV6-2 and TRBV6-3, as indistinguishable. The study flagged roughly 160 TCR beta chains as cytomegalovirus-associated.

V lost 2 bases, J lost 0 bases, and 9 bases lay in between. CDR1 and CDR2 (germline): SGHNT, YYREEE (reference sequence). CDR3 length: 15 residues. The primer mix had 60 Vbeta and 13 Jbeta primers. Generated by immunoSEQ multiplex PCR, the TCRdb table keeps only in-frame clones and is missing some. The data contain around 130,000 clones, about 80% of them singletons. This clonotype originated in a woman between 18 and 29 years old in good health and CMV-seronegative. Specimen: PBMCs. V is TRBV5-4 and J is TRBJ2-1, with D unclear. The CDR3 loop reads CASSFSSLSYNEQFF. The CDR3 DNA follows: TGTGCCAGCAGCTTCTCTTCCCTCTCCTACAATGAGCAGTTCTTC.